This T cell receptor beta chain was sequenced during a study of T cells after yellow fever vaccination. A remark on this clonotype: Its antigen is unknown.

Regarding the study as a whole: A faster peak, day 5 versus 15, was reached by the weaker secondary response. Most primary-vaccination clones recurred post-booster (roughly 96% CD4, around 90% CD8). Across the CD4 and CD8 compartments, a small share of clonotypes was present in both. Researchers cautioned that FACS-sorted repertoires could harbor abundant clonotypes contaminating from the bulk population.

TCRdb passed the 5' RACE reads through MiXCR, listing each CDR3 protein once. This sample has a few hundred thousand distinct CDR3 sequences, with less than 20% found just once. Germline values: CDR1 DFQATT, CDR2 SNEGSKA (reference sequence). Between the trimmed V and J ends, which lost 8 bases and 0 bases, there was a span of 14 bases. This CDR3 is 14 amino acids long. This clonotype was obtained from a man in his late teens or twenties who received the YFV17D yellow fever vaccine. The material was PBMCs, obtained roughly 5 days after the first yellow fever vaccination. The chain uses TRBV20-1 and TRBJ1-5, with D perhaps matching TRBD1 (5 bases). CDR3 in amino acids: CSPYRTSSNQPQHF. CDR3 coding DNA: TGCAGTCCCTACAGGACTTCTAGCAATCAGCCCCAGCATTTT.